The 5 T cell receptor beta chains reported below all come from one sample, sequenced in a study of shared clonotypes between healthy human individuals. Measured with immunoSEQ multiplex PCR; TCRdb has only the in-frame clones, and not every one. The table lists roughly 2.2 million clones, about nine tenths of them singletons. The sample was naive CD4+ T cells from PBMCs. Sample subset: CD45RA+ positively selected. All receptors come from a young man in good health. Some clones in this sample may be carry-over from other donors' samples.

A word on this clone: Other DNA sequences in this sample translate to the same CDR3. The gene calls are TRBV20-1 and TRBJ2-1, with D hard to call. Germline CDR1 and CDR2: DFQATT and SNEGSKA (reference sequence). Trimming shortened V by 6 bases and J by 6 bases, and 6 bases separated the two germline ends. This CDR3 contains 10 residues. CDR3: CSAGSNEQFF. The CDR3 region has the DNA TGCAGTGCGGGAAGCAATGAGCAGTTCTTC.

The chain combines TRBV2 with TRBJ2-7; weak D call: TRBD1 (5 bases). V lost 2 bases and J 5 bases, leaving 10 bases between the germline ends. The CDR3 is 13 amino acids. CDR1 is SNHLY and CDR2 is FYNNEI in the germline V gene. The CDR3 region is CASSEQGLDEQYF. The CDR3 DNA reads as TGTGCCAGCAGTGAACAGGGTCTGGACGAGCAGTACTTC.

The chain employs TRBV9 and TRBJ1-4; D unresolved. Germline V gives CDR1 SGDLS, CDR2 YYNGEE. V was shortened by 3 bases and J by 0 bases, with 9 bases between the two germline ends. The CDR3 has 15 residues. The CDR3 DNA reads TGTGCCAGCAGCGCCCGGGGTCCAACTAATGAAAAACTGTTTTTT. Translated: CASSARGPTNEKLFF.

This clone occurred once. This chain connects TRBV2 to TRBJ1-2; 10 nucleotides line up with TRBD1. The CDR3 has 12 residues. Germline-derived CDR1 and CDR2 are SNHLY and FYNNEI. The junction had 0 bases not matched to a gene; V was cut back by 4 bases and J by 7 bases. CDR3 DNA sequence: TGTGCCAGCAGTGGACAGGGGGCTGGCTACACCTTC. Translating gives CASSGQGAGYTF.

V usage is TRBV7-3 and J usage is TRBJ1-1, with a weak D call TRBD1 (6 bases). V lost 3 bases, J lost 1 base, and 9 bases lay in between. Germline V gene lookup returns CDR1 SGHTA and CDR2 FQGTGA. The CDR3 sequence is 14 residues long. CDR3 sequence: CASSFSGANTEAFF. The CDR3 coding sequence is TGTGCCAGCAGCTTTTCAGGGGCGAACACTGAAGCTTTCTTT.